Listed here is a single TCR beta chain. Its antigen is not known. The data were obtained in a study of shared clonotypes between healthy human individuals. About the research overall: A donor's plate count was three for CD4 naive and three for CD4 memory; CD8 naive had two and CD8 memory one. Study outcomes and limitations: Sharing across four donors was highest in naive CD4 (about 5%) and lowest in memory CD8 (approximately 0.4%).

Evenly divided among several immunoSEQ plates was the genomic DNA of each subset. Some clones are missing from TCRdb's copy, which holds only in-frame ones; the method was immunoSEQ multiplex PCR. The sample includes about 960,000 clones, approximately 80% of them seen just once. The germline V and J ends were trimmed by 5 bases and 3 bases, with 5 bases remaining between them. Per germline, CDR1 SGHRS and CDR2 YFSETQ. The CDR3 totals 11 residues. Partitioning of CD4+ cells yielded a CD45RA+ naive subset and a CD45RA-negative memory subset. This receptor was taken from a man in his late teens or twenties in good health. The V call is TRBV5-1, the J call TRBJ2-5, with D perhaps TRBD2 (5 bases). The sample was memory CD4+ T cells sorted from blood. The subset here: CD45RA-negative fraction. As DNA, the CDR3 is TGCGCCAGCAGGGAGGAAGAGACCCAGTACTTC. Amino acid sequence: CASREEETQYF.